The 10 T cell receptor beta chains listed next were all sequenced from one sample in a study of a mutant IDH1 vaccine in newly diagnosed glioma (dated by TCRdb to the early 2020s). The library was obtained by the immunoSEQ multiplex PCR assay. TCRdb holds this immuneACCESS table with in-frame rearrangements only. Some clones are missing; in checked studies, unresolved V genes explain under half, and the rest has no known cause. The sample records fewer than 70,000 clones, over 80% of which are singletons. The top ten constitute 3.8% of the sample. Interpreted using the paper, the time point label stands for: week 47, end of study. Each vaccine dose, consisting of 300 ug of a 20-mer mutant IDH1 peptide in Montanide, was administered subcutaneously with topical imiquimod. The antigens these receptors bind are not known. Source: PBMCs, taken from a glioma patient whose treatment included an IDH1 peptide vaccine. These receptors originate from a man aged 25 to 40 with glioma.

V gene TRBV6-5 combines with J gene TRBJ2-5; D is ambiguous. From germline, CDR1 is MNHEY and CDR2 SVGAGI. The V and J ends lost 1 base and 2 bases respectively, with 5 bases between them. CDR3 length: 13 amino acids. CDR3 region: CASSYLQQETQYF. CDR3 nucleotide sequence: TGTGCCAGCAGTTACTTACAGCAAGAGACCCAGTACTTC.

This rearrangement joins TRBV7-9 to TRBJ1-1, with D possibly being TRBD1 (5 bases). The ends were cut back, 5 bases at V and 0 bases at J, with 13 bases in the middle. The CDR3 runs to 15 residues. CDR1 and CDR2 (germline): SEHNR, FQNEAQ (reference sequence). The CDR3 reads CASSPRGAMNTEAFF. The CDR3 bases are TGTGCCAGCAGCCCAAGGGGAGCCATGAACACTGAAGCTTTCTTT. Complete variable domain (other parts from reference TRBV7-9 and TRBJ1-1): DTGVSQNPRHKITKRGQNVTFRCDPISEHNRLYWYRQTLGQGPEFLTYFQNEAQLEKSRLLSDRFSAERPKGSFSTLEIQRTEQGDSAMYLCASSPRGAMNTEAFFGQGTRLTVV.

This clone was detected once. The genes are TRBV7-8 and TRBJ2-2; D not resolved. Germline V CDR1 and CDR2: SGHVS, FQNEAQ. Trimming stripped 6 bases from V and 0 bases from J, with 11 bases between. This CDR3 is 15 amino acids long. As DNA, the CDR3 is TGTGCCAGCAGTCCCAGGAGATCGAACACCGGGGAGCTGTTTTTT. Translation: CASSPRRSNTGELFF.

This chain links TRBV9 with TRBJ1-2; possibly TRBD1 for D (6 bases). The CDR3 covers 14 residues. The germline gives CDR1 SGDLS, CDR2 YYNGEE. The V gene lost 4 bases and the J gene lost 5 bases, with 15 bases spanning the gap. The CDR3 region has the DNA TGTGCCAGCAGCCCTGGACAGATTTCATATGGCTACACCTTC. Residues: CASSPGQISYGYTF.

The chain has TRBV6-5 and TRBJ2-7, with D hard to call. The V end lost 8 bases, the J end lost 7 bases, and 15 bases lay between the germline ends. Germline V gives CDR1 MNHEY, CDR2 SVGAGI. The CDR3 consists of 12 residues. CDR3 nucleotide sequence: TGTGCCAGCTCGGTCCTCTCAGGAGAGCAGTACTTC. Protein: CASSVLSGEQYF.

The chain links TRBV6-1 to TRBJ2-7; 11 bases are shared with TRBD1. Germline CDR1 is MNHNS and CDR2 is SASEGT. The CDR3 is 15 residues long. Losses at the gene ends were 4 bases for V and 6 bases for J; bases not matched to a gene: 8. For the CDR3, the DNA is TGTGCCAGCAGTGGGCCGGGACAGGGGGAAGTCGAGCAGTACTTC. Translating it yields CASSGPGQGEVEQYF.

The chain combines TRBV15 with TRBJ1-6, with 8 positions matching TRBD1. The CDR3 loop spans 13 amino acids. The germline gives CDR1 LNHNV, CDR2 YYDKDF (reference sequence). With V trimmed by 7 bases and J by 9 bases, 5 bases remained unmatched. CDR3 DNA: TGTGCCACCAACCAGGGGGCAGGTTCACCCCTCCACTTT. This sequence encodes CATNQGAGSPLHF.

The V gene is TRBV2, the J gene TRBJ1-1; no clear D gene. The germline gives CDR1 SNHLY, CDR2 FYNNEI. This CDR3 is built from 11 residues. The V end lost 4 bases, the J end lost 7 bases, and 7 bases lay between the germline ends. CDR3 amino acids: CASSVEVEAFF. The CDR3 nucleotides are TGTGCCAGCAGTGTGGAGGTTGAAGCTTTCTTT.

The chain is built from TRBV5-1 and TRBJ1-4, with 8 bases matching TRBD1. The V segment lost 2 bases and the J segment 5 bases; nucleotides outside the gene matches: 2. The germline V gene has CDR1 SGHRS and CDR2 YFSETQ. CDR3 length equals 14 residues. As DNA, the CDR3 is TGCGCCAGCAGCTTTGGACAGGGAAATGAAAAACTGTTTTTT. It encodes CASSFGQGNEKLFF. Drawing the rest from reference TRBV5-1 and TRBJ1-4, the complete variable domain is KAGVTQTPRYLIKTRGQQVTLSCSPISGHRSVSWYQQTPGQGLQFLFEYFSETQRNKGNFPGRFSGRQFSNSRSEMNVSTLELGDSALYLCASSFGQGNEKLFFGSGTQLSVL.

CDR3 region: CASSLERNTEAFF. CDR3 DNA: TGCGCCAGCAGCTTGGAGAGGAACACTGAAGCTTTCTTT. The chain joins TRBV5-1 to TRBJ1-1; D is uncertain. Per germline, CDR1 SGHRS and CDR2 YFSETQ. V lost 0 bases and J 1 base, leaving 4 bases between the germline ends. The CDR3 covers 13 residues.